This TCR beta chain derives from a study of blood T cell repertoires in COVID-19. As for the study in general: The United States, Italy and Spain provided the acute and convalescent COVID-19 samples. PBMCs, B-cell-depleted T cells, or T cells provided the cDNA or gDNA that made up the material.

CDR1 and CDR2 from the germline V gene are MNHEY and SMNVEV (reference sequence). V lost 2 bases, J lost 6 bases, and 8 bases lay in between. The CDR3 loop spans 12 amino acids. In the study's own analysis: Amplification of reference gene primers was used by the study to estimate nucleated cell counts. Profiling relied on immunoSEQ multiplex PCR, and the TCRdb table lists in-frame clones only, not all of them. D and trimming were read from the DNA, whereas the V and J calls and clone size are those reported in that table. The sample records approximately 100,000 clones, 87% being singletons. Specimen: peripheral blood. The sequence was collected from a man aged 45 to 65 with acute or convalescent COVID-19. J is TRBJ2-7 and V is TRBV27, with a weak D call TRBD2 (7 bases). The DNA for the CDR3 is TGTGCCAGCAGTTTAAGGGGGGGCGAGCAGTACTTC. It yields the protein CASSLRGGEQYF.